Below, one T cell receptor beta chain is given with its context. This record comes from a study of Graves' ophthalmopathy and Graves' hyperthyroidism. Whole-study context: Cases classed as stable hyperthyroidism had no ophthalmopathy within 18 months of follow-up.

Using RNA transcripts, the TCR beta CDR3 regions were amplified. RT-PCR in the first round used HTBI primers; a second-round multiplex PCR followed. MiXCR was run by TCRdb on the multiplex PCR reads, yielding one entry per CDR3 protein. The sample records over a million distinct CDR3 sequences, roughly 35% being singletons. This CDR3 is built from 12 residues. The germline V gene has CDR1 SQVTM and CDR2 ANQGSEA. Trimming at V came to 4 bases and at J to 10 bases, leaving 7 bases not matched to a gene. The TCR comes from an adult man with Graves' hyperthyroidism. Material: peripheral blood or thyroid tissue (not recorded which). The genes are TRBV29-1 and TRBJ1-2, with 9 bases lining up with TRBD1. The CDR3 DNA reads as TGCAGCGTTGCCCTGGGACAGGGAGTCTACACCTTC. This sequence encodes CSVALGQGVYTF.